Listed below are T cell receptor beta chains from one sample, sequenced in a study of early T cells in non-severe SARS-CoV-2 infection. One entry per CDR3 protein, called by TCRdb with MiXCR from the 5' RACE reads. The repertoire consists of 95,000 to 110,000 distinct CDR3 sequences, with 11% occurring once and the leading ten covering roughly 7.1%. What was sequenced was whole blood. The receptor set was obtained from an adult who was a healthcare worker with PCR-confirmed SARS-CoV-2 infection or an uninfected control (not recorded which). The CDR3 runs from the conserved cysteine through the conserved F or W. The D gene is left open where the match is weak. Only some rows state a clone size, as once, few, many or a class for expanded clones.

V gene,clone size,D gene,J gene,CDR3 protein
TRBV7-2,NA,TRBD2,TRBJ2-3,CASSKTSGFVADTQYF
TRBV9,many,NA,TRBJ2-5,CASSAPRSETQYF
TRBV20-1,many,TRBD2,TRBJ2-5,CSARQRPSWVAGEGAGTQYF
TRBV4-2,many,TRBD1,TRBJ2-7,CASSQEKTGYEQYF
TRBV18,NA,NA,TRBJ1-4,CASSRTVPTNEKLFF
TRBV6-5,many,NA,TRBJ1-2,CASRGNYGYTF
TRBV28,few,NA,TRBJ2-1,CASRRVVYNEQFF
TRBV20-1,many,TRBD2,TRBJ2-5,CSARDLAESQETQYF
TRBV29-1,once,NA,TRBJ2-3,CSVDGRNTDTQYF
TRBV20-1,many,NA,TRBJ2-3,CSAHHLEDPTDTQYF
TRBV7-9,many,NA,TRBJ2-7,CASSLGGPGYEQYF
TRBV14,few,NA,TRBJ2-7,CASSQETGARDEQYF
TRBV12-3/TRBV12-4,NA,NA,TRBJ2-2,CASSLMSQETGELFF
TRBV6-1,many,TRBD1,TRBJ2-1,CASSPQGQITYEQFF
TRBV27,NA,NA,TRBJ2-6,CASSPPSSGANVLTF
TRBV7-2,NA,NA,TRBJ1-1,CASSRSSEGSTEAFF
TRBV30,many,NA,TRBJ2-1,CAWSVWGGEQFF
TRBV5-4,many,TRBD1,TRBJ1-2,CASSLPPGQGDDYGYTF
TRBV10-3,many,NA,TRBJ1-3,CAIGRNTIYF
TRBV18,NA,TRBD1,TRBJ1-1,CASSLRTGVNTEAFF
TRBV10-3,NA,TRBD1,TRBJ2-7,CAISEGARQGNEQYF
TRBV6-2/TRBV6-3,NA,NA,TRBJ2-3,CASSYMQTSDTQYF
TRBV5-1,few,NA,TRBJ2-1,CASSYLASFVDNEQFF
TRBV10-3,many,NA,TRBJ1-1,CAIILWWHGAFF
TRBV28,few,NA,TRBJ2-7,CATQQLGNYEQYF
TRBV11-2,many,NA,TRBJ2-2,CASSLFARVNTGELFF
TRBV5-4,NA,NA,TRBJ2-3,CASSSTPDTQYF
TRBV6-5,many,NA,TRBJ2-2,CASSRGRAGELFF
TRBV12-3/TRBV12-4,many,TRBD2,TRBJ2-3,CASSTLGLAVLGDTQYF
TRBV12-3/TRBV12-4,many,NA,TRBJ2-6,CASSSPEWVSGANVLTF
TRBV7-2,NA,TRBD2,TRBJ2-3,CASSIVAGVIADTQYF
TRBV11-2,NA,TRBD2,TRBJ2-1,CASSSYSGMANEQFF
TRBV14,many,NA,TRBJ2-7,CASSQTYEQYF
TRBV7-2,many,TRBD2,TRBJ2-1,CASSLSGQFYNEQFF
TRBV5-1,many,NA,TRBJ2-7,CASSPVPLSYEQYF
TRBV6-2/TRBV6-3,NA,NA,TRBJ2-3,CASKLMGRVNTDTQYF
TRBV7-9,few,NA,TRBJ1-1,CASSLGQGMNTEAFF
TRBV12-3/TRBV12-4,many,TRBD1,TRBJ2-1,CASSVGQGHEQFF
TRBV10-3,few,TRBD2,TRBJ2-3,CAIRDSGSLTDTQYF
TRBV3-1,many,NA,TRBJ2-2,CASSQPGTEIGELFF
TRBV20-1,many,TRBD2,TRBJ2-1,CSAPRTSGANEQFF
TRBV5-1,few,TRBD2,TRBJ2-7,CASSLASGSPSYEQYF
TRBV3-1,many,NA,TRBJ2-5,CASSRPVKGTQYF
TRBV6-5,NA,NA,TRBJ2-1,CASIRRAGAAGEQFF
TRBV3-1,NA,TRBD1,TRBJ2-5,CASSQGYRGSQETQYF
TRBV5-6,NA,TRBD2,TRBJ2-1,CASSSRLAGVFEQFF
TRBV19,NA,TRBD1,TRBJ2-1,CASRNRGHEQFF
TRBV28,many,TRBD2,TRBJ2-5,CASSRTSGSEETQYF